This passage covers 15 T cell receptor beta chains from one sample sequenced in a study of cytomegalovirus exposure and HLA in healthy donors. This PCR relied on a set of 60 Vbeta primers and 13 Jbeta primers. Data came from immunoSEQ multiplex PCR; TCRdb stores just in-frame clones and leaves some out. This table holds under 250,000 clones, around 77% found once. Sequencing was done on a sample of PBMCs. These receptor sequences come from a woman aged 30 to 39 in good health and CMV-seronegative.

The chain combines TRBV4-2 with TRBJ2-7, with no clear D. The germline V gene encodes CDR1 LGHNA and CDR2 YNFKEQ. The CDR3 sequence is 13 residues long. V gave up 1 base and J gave up 7 bases, with 11 bases separating them. CDR3 sequence reads: CASSQVLSREQYF. Written as DNA, the CDR3 is TGTGCCAGCAGCCAAGTCCTTTCGAGAGAGCAGTACTTC.

The CDR3 DNA sequence: TGTGCTAGTGGTTTAGCTAGCGGTAGCACAGATACGCAGTATTTT. This sequence encodes CASGLASGSTDTQYF. The chain recombines TRBV12-5 with TRBJ2-3; TRBD2 matches at 7 bases. The CDR3 has 15 residues. Germline V lookup: CDR1 LGHNT, CDR2 FRNRAP. After removal of 3 bases from V and 0 bases from J, the junction contained 3 bases not matched to a gene.

The chain is built from TRBV23-1 and TRBJ1-2, with TRBD1 matching 7 bases. TRBV23-1 is labeled an ORF, and its function is uncertain. V shed 5 bases, J shed 3 bases, and the junction held 3 bases outside the gene matches. The CDR3 sequence is 13 residues long. The DNA of the CDR3 is TGCGCCAGCAGTTACAGGGGTCACTATGGCTACACCTTC. Translated: CASSYRGHYGYTF.

The chain carries TRBV9 and TRBJ1-1; 8 bases are shared with TRBD1. V lost 3 bases and J lost 5; bases outside the gene matches: 9. The CDR3 totals 15 residues. From germline, CDR1 is SGDLS and CDR2 YYNGEE. In DNA form, the CDR3 reads TGTGCCAGCAGCGCCACTTCGACAGGGGCGACTGAAGCTTTCTTT. Residues: CASSATSTGATEAFF.

The J gene is TRBJ1-6, the V gene TRBV5-8, with D maybe TRBD1 (6 bases). The germline gives CDR1 SGHTS, CDR2 YDEGEE. The CDR3 totals 17 residues. The V end lost 5 bases, the J end lost 8 bases, and 23 bases lay between the germline ends. CDR3 loop: CASSRGEAGGRDSPLHF. The CDR3 DNA reads as TGTGCCAGCAGTCGGGGGGAGGCCGGGGGCAGGGATTCACCCCTCCACTTT.

This rearrangement joins TRBV10-3 to TRBJ1-3; D might be TRBD1 (5 bases). CDR3 length: 18 amino acids. With 2 bases removed from V and 2 bases from J, the gap between germline ends came to 19 bases. Germline-derived CDR1 and CDR2 are ENHRY and SYGVKD. CDR3 loop: CAISERGLGLHTGNTIYF. The CDR3 DNA follows: TGTGCCATCAGTGAGAGGGGCTTAGGGCTGCACACTGGAAACACCATATATTTT.

The chain couples TRBV19 to TRBJ1-3; maybe TRBD1 (5 bases). Germline V gives CDR1 LNHDA, CDR2 SQIVND (reference sequence). V lost 4 bases and J 2 bases, leaving 12 bases between the germline ends. The CDR3 length is 15 residues. CDR3 nucleotides: TGTGCCAGTAGTAGCCTCGAAGGGGCTGGAAACACCATATATTTT. Amino acid sequence: CASSSLEGAGNTIYF.

CDR3 region: CASSYASGSYEQYF. The CDR3 DNA is TGTGCCAGCAGTTACGCTAGCGGGAGCTACGAGCAGTACTTC. The gene calls are TRBV6-5 and TRBJ2-7, with 10 bases identical to TRBD2. Germline CDR1 reads MNHEY; CDR2 reads SVGAGI. CDR3 size: 14 residues. V was clipped by 2 bases and J by 3 bases; unmatched bases: 1.

J is TRBJ2-7 and V is TRBV2, with 7 bases aligning to TRBD2. The CDR3 sequence is 19 residues long. Trimming cost V 11 bases and J 4 bases; bases outside gene matches: 29. The germline CDR1 and CDR2 sequences are SNHLY and FYNNEI. The CDR3 reads CAQQKELGWGKRGGYEQYF. The CDR3 region has the DNA TGTGCCCAGCAGAAAGAGTTAGGATGGGGAAAGCGGGGTGGGTACGAGCAGTACTTC.

The rearrangement links TRBV2 to TRBJ1-5; 8 bases line up with TRBD1. CDR3 length equals 16 residues. V was clipped by 5 bases and J by 9 bases; unmatched bases: 15. From germline, CDR1 is SNHLY and CDR2 FYNNEI. CDR3 residues: CASSNGQGASLRPQHF. The CDR3 nucleotides are TGTGCCAGCAGTAACGGCCAGGGGGCAAGCTTACGGCCCCAGCATTTT.

The rearrangement links TRBV9 to TRBJ2-5; D unclear. In germline, CDR1 is SGDLS, CDR2 YYNGEE. The CDR3 length is 16 residues. Trimming removed 0 bases from V and 1 base from J, with 13 bases in between. The CDR3 bases are TGTGCCAGCAGCGTAGGTCACCAACTGTCCCAAGAGACCCAGTACTTC. Translated, it gives CASSVGHQLSQETQYF.

The chain combines TRBV6-1 with TRBJ2-7; TRBD1 matches at 8 bases. CDR3 size: 12 residues. With 6 bases clipped from V and 4 bases from J, the junction kept 2 bases outside the gene matches. Per the germline V gene, CDR1 is MNHNS and CDR2 is SASEGT. CDR3 protein: CASSNRGYEQYF. CDR3 DNA sequence: TGTGCCAGCAGCAACAGGGGGTACGAGCAGTACTTC.

In this sample, this clone turned up a few times. This chain uses TRBV12-5 with TRBJ1-2; 7 bases fit TRBD1. J gave up 4 bases and V 6 bases, and 5 bases lay outside the gene matches. CDR3 length: 13 amino acids. Germline CDR1 is LGHNT and CDR2 is FRNRAP. CDR3 loop: CASGTGTAYGYTF. CDR3 in DNA: TGTGCTAGTGGCACCGGGACAGCCTATGGCTACACCTTC.

Concerning this clone itself: An end of the junction does not agree with germline; a read error may underlie this. The V gene is TRBV7-9, the J gene TRBJ2-1, with 10 bases lining up with TRBD1. CDR1 is SEHNR and CDR2 is FQNEAQ in the germline V gene (reference sequence). There are 14 residues in the CDR3. This chain's CDR3 is CSSSMGQGPNEQFF. The CDR3 DNA follows: TGTTCCAGCAGCATGGGACAGGGGCCAAATGAGCAGTTCTTC.

This clone was detected only a few times. An end of the junction does not agree with germline; a read error may underlie this. The chain joins TRBV7-9 to TRBJ1-1; no definite D call. From germline, CDR1 is SEHNR and CDR2 FQNEAQ (reference sequence). The CDR3 consists of 12 residues. CDR3 nucleotides: TGTTCCAGCAGCTTCCGGGGTACTGAAGCTTTCTTT. It translates to CSSSFRGTEAFF.